This entry lists 14 T cell receptor beta chains sequenced from one sample in a study of shared clonotypes between healthy human individuals (TCRdb year 2020). Preparation of the library involved the immunoSEQ multiplex PCR assay. Not all clones reach the TCRdb copy of this immuneACCESS table, which keeps in-frame sequences only. Checked studies attribute under half of the gap to unresolved V genes and leave the rest unexplained. This sample is represented by about 2 million clones; about 94% of them were singletons. Less than 1.5% of the sample comes from the top ten. For the CD8 naive samples, CD45RO-negative cells were positively selected for CCR7, yielding a CD45RA+CCR7+ population from which TemRA cells were excluded. Source material: naive CD8+ T cells sorted from blood. Taken with the paper, the label for cell subset or site translates to: CD45RA+CCR7+. The receptors shown here come from a man younger than 35 in good health.

V and J are TRBV7-6 and TRBJ1-1; D call uncertain. Trimming pared 2 bases from V and 4 bases from J, leaving 8 bases between. The CDR3 loop spans 13 amino acids. Germline values: CDR1 SGHVS, CDR2 FNYEAQ. CDR3 loop: CASSLSGSTEAFF. The CDR3 nucleotides are TGTGCCAGCAGCTTATCGGGGAGCACTGAAGCTTTCTTT.

This rearrangement joins TRBV5-4 to TRBJ2-1; unclear D gene. The V gene's germline CDR1 is SGHNT and CDR2 YYREEE (reference sequence). The V end lost 2 bases, the J end lost 6 bases, and 18 bases lay between the germline ends. The length of the CDR3 is 16 residues. CDR3 in amino acids: CASSLRLATRSNEQFF. The CDR3 bases are TGTGCCAGCAGCTTAAGATTGGCCACTCGGTCCAATGAGCAGTTCTTC. The variable domain in full, completed from reference TRBV5-4 and TRBJ2-1, reads ETGVTQSPTHLIKTRGQQVTLRCSSQSGHNTVSWYQQALGQGPQFIFQYYREEENGRGNFPPRFSGLQFPNYSSELNVNALELDDSALYLCASSLRLATRSNEQFFGPGTRLTVL.

CDR3 amino acids: CASSQVSGLAGLNEQFF. CDR3 DNA: TGCGCCAGCAGCCAAGTTTCAGGACTAGCGGGCCTCAATGAGCAGTTCTTC. The chain uses TRBV4-3 and TRBJ2-1; 11 nucleotides agree with TRBD2. The germline V gene encodes CDR1 LGHNA and CDR2 YSLEER. Unmatched junction bases numbered 8, after V lost 1 base and J lost 6 bases. The CDR3 totals 17 residues.

Regarding this clone: This specimen includes other DNA sequences encoding the same CDR3. V gene TRBV4-1 combines with J gene TRBJ2-7, with TRBD1 identical over 7 bases. The CDR3 runs to 15 residues. The germline V gene has CDR1 MGHRA and CDR2 YSYEKL. V trimming: 1 base; J trimming: 1 base; junction bases outside the gene matches: 4. The CDR3: CASSQVAGGSYEQYF. CDR3 sequence (DNA): TGCGCCAGCAGCCAAGTCGCAGGGGGATCCTACGAGCAGTACTTC.

The chain is built from TRBV6-1 and TRBJ2-7; weak D call: TRBD1 (6 bases). The CDR3 runs to 14 residues. Germline assignment: CDR1 MNHNS and CDR2 SASEGT. With 4 bases removed from V and 2 bases from J, the gap between germline ends came to 12 bases. The CDR3 region is CASSVGTYTYEQYF. The CDR3 region has the DNA TGTGCCAGCAGTGTTGGGACATATACCTACGAGCAGTACTTC.

This clone was observed a single time. This CDR3 is also generated by other DNA sequences in the sample. V is TRBV7-2 and J is TRBJ2-7; D remains unclear. In germline, CDR1 is SGHTA, CDR2 FQGNSA. The CDR3 totals 13 residues. V lost 3 bases and J 3 bases, leaving 9 bases between the germline ends. This chain's CDR3 is CASSFGGNYEQYF. CDR3 in DNA: TGTGCCAGCAGCTTCGGCGGAAACTACGAGCAGTACTTC.

The chain recombines TRBV6-1 with TRBJ1-5; D may be TRBD1 (6 bases). This CDR3 comprises 16 residues. V shed 4 bases and J shed 1 base, with 14 bases lying between them. Germline loops: CDR1 MNHNS, CDR2 SASEGT. The CDR3, as DNA: TGTGCCAGCAGTGCCTCAGGGGTTACGAGCAATCAGCCCCAGCATTTT. Protein sequence: CASSASGVTSNQPQHF.

The chain has TRBV29-1 and TRBJ2-2; TRBD2 might be the D (6 bases). CDR3 length: 14 amino acids. Trimming took 5 bases from V and 7 from J, leaving 17 bases between them. Germline CDR1 and CDR2: SQVTM and ANQGSEA. The CDR3 DNA reads as TGCAGCGTTAAACGGGGTCAGGGAGGCGGGGAGCTGTTTTTT. This encodes CSVKRGQGGGELFF.

The CDR3 protein is CSVEGAGREYPLYNEQFF. The CDR3 DNA sequence: TGCAGCGTTGAAGGAGCGGGGCGGGAGTATCCTCTGTACAATGAGCAGTTCTTC. This sequence joins TRBV29-1 and TRBJ2-1; TRBD2 matches 7 bases. CDR3 length: 18 residues. The J segment lost 4 bases and the V segment lost 1 base, leaving 16 bases of the junction unmatched. The V gene's germline CDR1 is SQVTM and CDR2 ANQGSEA.

This sequence joins TRBV25-1 and TRBJ2-1; no definite D call. In germline, CDR1 is MGHDK, CDR2 SYGVNS. V shed 3 bases and J shed 0 bases, with 6 bases lying between them. The CDR3 covers 14 residues. The CDR3 reads CASSEALSYNEQFF. Here the CDR3 DNA reads TGTGCCAGCAGTGAGGCGCTCTCCTACAATGAGCAGTTCTTC.

V and J are TRBV7-9 and TRBJ2-1, with no clear D. Germline CDR1 reads SEHNR; CDR2 reads FQNEAQ (reference sequence). The CDR3 sequence is 11 residues long. Trimming left V 1 base short and J 8 bases short, with 3 bases between. CDR3 bases: TGTGCCAGCAGCTTAGTTCATGAGCAGTTCTTC. Translating it yields CASSLVHEQFF.

The rearrangement joins TRBV7-9 to TRBJ1-1; possibly TRBD1 for D (6 bases). Germline values: CDR1 SEHNR, CDR2 FQNEAQ (reference sequence). The V and J ends lost 7 bases and 1 base respectively, with 10 bases between them. The CDR3 is 13 amino acids. DNA for the CDR3: TGTGCCAGCAAGGAGGGGGGGAACACTGAAGCTTTCTTT. Amino acid sequence: CASKEGGNTEAFF. The full variable domain, in which reference TRBV7-9 and TRBJ1-1 provide the parts outside the CDR3, is DTGVSQNPRHKITKRGQNVTFRCDPISEHNRLYWYRQTLGQGPEFLTYFQNEAQLEKSRLLSDRFSAERPKGSFSTLEIQRTEQGDSAMYLCASKEGGNTEAFFGQGTRLTVV.

This clone was seen once. V and J are TRBV7-9 and TRBJ2-7; 9 bases match TRBD1. The germline V gene has CDR1 SEHNR and CDR2 FQNEAQ (reference sequence). This CDR3 contains 14 residues. J was trimmed by 2 bases and V by 4 bases; bases with no gene match: 3. DNA for the CDR3: TGTGCCAGCAGCTGGGGACAGGGCCCCTACGAGCAGTACTTC. Encoded protein: CASSWGQGPYEQYF. The variable domain in full, with the rest retrieved from reference TRBV7-9 and TRBJ2-7, is DTGVSQNPRHKITKRGQNVTFRCDPISEHNRLYWYRQTLGQGPEFLTYFQNEAQLEKSRLLSDRFSAERPKGSFSTLEIQRTEQGDSAMYLCASSWGQGPYEQYFGPGTRLTVT.

V usage is TRBV6-1 and J usage is TRBJ2-7; a possible D gene is TRBD1 (6 bases). Germline loops: CDR1 MNHNS, CDR2 SASEGT. V was clipped by 5 bases and J by 2 bases, with 13 bases between them. The CDR3 runs 14 residues. The CDR3 sequence: CASSTGTPAYEQYF. In DNA form, the CDR3 reads TGTGCCAGCAGTACCGGGACACCTGCCTACGAGCAGTACTTC.